The rows below give T cell receptor beta chains drawn from one sample of a study of T cells in Graves' hyperthyroidism and ophthalmopathy. TCRdb fed the multiplex PCR reads into MiXCR, producing one record per CDR3 protein. The top ten hold roughly a fifth of the sample, which has 300,000 to 450,000 distinct CDR3 sequences, about 14% seen once. Material: blood. The receptors stem from a woman in her 30s with Graves' ophthalmopathy. Both conserved end residues are trimmed from each CDR3.

J gene	V gene	CDR3 protein
TRBJ2-1	TRBV12-3/TRBV12-4	ASSFPAGGVDEQF
TRBJ1-1	TRBV6-1	ATKVWGPSQAF
TRBJ1-6	TRBV6-5	ASRRQGFVYSPLH
TRBJ2-3	TRBV4-1	ASSNRDRGPLDTDTQY
TRBJ2-7	TRBV27	ALSPSPGAGDSYEQY
TRBJ1-1	TRBV9	ASSVLTLNGEAF
TRBJ2-7	TRBV19	ASRTGVYEQY
TRBJ1-6	TRBV28	ASSLLTQALANSPLH
TRBJ1-1	TRBV20-1	SASSGGWIEAF
TRBJ1-3	TRBV11-2	ASSRRNSGNTIY
TRBJ2-7	TRBV7-8	ASSLGGDPRYEQY
TRBJ2-7	TRBV4-1	ASRPRDTDYEPY
TRBJ1-1	TRBV7-2	ASSPFFGLKWEAF
TRBJ1-6	TRBV19	ASSISGGGNSPLH
TRBJ1-5	TRBV15	ATSRLVNQPQH
TRBJ2-5	TRBV5-1	ASSLAGAPREY
TRBJ1-1	TRBV5-1	ASSGAGRGGNTEAF
TRBJ2-1	TRBV20-1	SARVSGDEQF
TRBJ1-1	TRBV5-6	ASSLIESRNTEAF
TRBJ2-5	TRBV12-3/TRBV12-4	ASSLTDSHGETQY
TRBJ2-2	TRBV9	ASSGPGQGYTGELF
TRBJ2-7	TRBV6-1	ASSELAGGFYEQY
TRBJ2-5	TRBV30	AWRPDGPLEGTQY
TRBJ2-3	TRBV9	ASSHRGQGAGRTDTQY
TRBJ2-2	TRBV6-5	ASSYYYGQADTGELF
TRBJ2-5	TRBV29-1	SGSQGFGALETQY
TRBJ2-1	TRBV6-1	ASSAGLAGTNEQF
TRBJ2-2	TRBV28	ASSLPGQGALGTGELF
TRBJ2-2	TRBV10-1	ASSVTGSGTGELF
TRBJ2-5	TRBV11-3	ASSLNPGYQETQY
TRBJ2-7	TRBV15	ATSNPGQGWDYEQY
TRBJ2-2	TRBV7-8	ASSLVSSGGAATGELF
TRBJ1-6	TRBV29-1	SVGVENNSPLH
TRBJ1-5	TRBV19	ASSSGQDSDQPQH
TRBJ1-3	TRBV4-1	ASSQVGFSGNTIY
TRBJ2-1	TRBV2	ASSGGDEQF
TRBJ1-1	TRBV28	ASRVVTGPTGDTEAF
TRBJ1-6	TRBV6-1	AGGAPTGGISPLH
TRBJ2-1	TRBV7-9	ASSLRGHEQF
TRBJ2-6	TRBV5-1	ASSLFRGTATSGANVLT
TRBJ1-4	TRBV11-2	ASSLGRATTNEKLF
TRBJ2-3	TRBV10-2	ASRVDGDTQY
TRBJ1-1	TRBV18	ASSDVAPGTEAF
TRBJ1-2	TRBV7-8	ASSLIRVLAWDGYT
TRBJ2-7	TRBV29-1	SVEETASDEQY
TRBJ1-1	TRBV7-6	ASSLSQTGSTEAF
TRBJ2-2	TRBV20-1	SARSGTSGEAGELF
TRBJ2-3	TRBV18	ASSPRAGGANTDTQY
TRBJ2-3	TRBV15	ATSRDLLRGASDTQY
TRBJ1-2	TRBV12-3/TRBV12-4	ASSPWTGSVDGYT
TRBJ1-4	TRBV28	ASLPGTTNEKLF
TRBJ1-1	TRBV5-1	ASSSGQVVGTEAF
TRBJ2-3	TRBV7-9	ASSSPSEPPLSTDTQY